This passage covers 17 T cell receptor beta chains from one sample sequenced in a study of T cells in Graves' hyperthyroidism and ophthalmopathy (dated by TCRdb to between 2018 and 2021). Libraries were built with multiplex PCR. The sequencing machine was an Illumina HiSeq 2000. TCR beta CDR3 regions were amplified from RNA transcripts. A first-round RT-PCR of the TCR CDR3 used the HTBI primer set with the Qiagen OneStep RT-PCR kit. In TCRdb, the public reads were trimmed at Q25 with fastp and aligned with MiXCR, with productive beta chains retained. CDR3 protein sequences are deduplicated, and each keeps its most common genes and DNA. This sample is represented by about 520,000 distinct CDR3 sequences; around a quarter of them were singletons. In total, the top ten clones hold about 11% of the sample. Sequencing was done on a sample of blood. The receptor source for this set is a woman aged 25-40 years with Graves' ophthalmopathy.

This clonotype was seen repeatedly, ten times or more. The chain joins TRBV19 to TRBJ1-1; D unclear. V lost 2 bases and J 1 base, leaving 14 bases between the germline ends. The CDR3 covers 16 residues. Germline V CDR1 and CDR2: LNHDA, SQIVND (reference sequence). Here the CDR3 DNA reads TGTGCCAGTAGTATAACGTTTGAAGGTCCGAACACTGAAGCTTTCTTT. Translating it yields CASSITFEGPNTEAFF. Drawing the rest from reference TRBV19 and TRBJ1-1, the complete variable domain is DGGITQSPKYLFRKEGQNVTLSCEQNLNHDAMYWYRQDPGQGLRLIYYSQIVNDFQKGDIAEGYSVSREKKESFPLTVTSAQKNPTAFYLCASSITFEGPNTEAFFGQGTRLTVV.

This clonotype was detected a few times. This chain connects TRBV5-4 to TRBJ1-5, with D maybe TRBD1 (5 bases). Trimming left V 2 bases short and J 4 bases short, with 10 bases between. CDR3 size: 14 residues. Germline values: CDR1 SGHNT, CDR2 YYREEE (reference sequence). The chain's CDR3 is CASSFMGGNQPQHF. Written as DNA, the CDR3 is TGTGCCAGCAGCTTTATGGGGGGAAATCAGCCCCAGCATTTT.

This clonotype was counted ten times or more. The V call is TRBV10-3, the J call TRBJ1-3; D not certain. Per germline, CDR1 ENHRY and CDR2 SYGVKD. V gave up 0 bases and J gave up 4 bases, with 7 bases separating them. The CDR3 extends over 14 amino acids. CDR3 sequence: CAISESGRGNTIYF. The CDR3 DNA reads TGTGCCATCAGTGAGTCGGGTCGCGGAAACACCATATATTTT.

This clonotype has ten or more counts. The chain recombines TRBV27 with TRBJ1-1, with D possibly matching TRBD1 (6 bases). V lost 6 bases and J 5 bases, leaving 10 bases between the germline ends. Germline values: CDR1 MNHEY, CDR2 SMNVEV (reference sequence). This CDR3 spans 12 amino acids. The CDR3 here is CASRERGTEAFF. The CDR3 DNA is TGTGCCAGCAGAGAAAGGGGGACTGAAGCTTTCTTT.

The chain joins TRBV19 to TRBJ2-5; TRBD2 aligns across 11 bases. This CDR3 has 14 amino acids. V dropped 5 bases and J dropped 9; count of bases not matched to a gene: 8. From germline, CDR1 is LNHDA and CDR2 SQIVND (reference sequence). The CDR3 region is CASSPSGGSGAQYF. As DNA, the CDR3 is TGTGCCAGTAGTCCTAGCGGGGGGTCCGGGGCCCAGTACTTC.

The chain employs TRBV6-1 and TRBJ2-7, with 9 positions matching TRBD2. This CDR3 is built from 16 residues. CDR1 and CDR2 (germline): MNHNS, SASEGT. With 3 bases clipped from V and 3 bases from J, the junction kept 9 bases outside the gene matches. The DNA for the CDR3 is TGTGCCAGCAGTGAGGGGACCGGGACTAGCCGCTACGAGCAGTACTTC. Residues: CASSEGTGTSRYEQYF.

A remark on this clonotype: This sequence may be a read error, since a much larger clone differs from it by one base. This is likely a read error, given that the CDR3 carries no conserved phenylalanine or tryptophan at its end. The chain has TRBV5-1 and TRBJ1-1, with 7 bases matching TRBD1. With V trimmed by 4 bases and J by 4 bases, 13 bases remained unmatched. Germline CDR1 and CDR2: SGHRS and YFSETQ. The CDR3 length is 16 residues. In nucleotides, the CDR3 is TGCGCCAGCAGCAATCGCGAACAGGGGATGAGCACTGAAGCTTTCTTG. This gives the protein CASSNREQGMSTEAFL.

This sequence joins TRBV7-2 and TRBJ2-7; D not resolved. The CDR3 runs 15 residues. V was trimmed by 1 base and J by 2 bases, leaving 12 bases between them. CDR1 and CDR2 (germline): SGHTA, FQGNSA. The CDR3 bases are TGTGCCAGCAGCTTAGACGTCAGCTTCCCCTACGAGCAGTACTTC. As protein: CASSLDVSFPYEQYF.

The chain's CDR3 is CASSYSRDWALQETQYF. The DNA of the CDR3 is TGTGCCAGCAGTTACTCGAGGGACTGGGCTCTCCAAGAGACCCAGTACTTC. This chain links TRBV6-5 with TRBJ2-5, with a possible D match to TRBD2 (6 bases). Trimming took off 0 bases at V and 1 base at J, with 15 bases between the two ends. The CDR3 is 17 amino acids. The germline gives CDR1 MNHEY, CDR2 SVGAGI.

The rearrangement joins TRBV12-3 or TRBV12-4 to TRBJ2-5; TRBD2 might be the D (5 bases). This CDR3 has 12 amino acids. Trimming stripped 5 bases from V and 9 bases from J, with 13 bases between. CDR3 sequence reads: CASSTTRRAQYF. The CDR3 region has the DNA TGTGCCAGCAGTACTACAAGGCGGGCCCAGTACTTC.

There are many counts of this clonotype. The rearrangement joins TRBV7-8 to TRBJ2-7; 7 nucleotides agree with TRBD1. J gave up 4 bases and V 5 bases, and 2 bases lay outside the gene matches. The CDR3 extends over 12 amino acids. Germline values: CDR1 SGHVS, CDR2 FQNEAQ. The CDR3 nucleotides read TGTGCCAGCAGCAAGACAGGGTACGAGCAGTACTTC. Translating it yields CASSKTGYEQYF.

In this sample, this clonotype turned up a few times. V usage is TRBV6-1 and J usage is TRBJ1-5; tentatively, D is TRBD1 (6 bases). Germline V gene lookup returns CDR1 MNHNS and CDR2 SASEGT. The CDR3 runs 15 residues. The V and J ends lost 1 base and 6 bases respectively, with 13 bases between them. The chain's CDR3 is CASSEGPEGGQPQHF. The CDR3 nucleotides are TGTGCCAGCAGTGAAGGGCCGGAGGGGGGTCAGCCCCAGCATTTT.

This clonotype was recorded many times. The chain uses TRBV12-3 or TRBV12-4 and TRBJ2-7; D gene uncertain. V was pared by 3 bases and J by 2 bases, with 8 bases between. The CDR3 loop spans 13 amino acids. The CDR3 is CASSFAGPYEQYF. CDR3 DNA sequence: TGTGCCAGCAGTTTTGCCGGTCCCTACGAGCAGTACTTC.

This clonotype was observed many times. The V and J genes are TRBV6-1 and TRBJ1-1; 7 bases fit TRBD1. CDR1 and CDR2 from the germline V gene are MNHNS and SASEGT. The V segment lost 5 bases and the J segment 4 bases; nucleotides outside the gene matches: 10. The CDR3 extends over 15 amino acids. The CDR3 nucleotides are TGTGCCAGCAGTACAAGAGGGGGCGCCGGCACTGAAGCTTTCTTT. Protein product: CASSTRGGAGTEAFF.

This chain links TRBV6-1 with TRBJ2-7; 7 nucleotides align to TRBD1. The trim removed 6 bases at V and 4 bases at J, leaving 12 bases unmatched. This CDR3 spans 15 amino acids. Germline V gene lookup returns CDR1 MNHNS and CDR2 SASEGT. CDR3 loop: CASSNRGAGWYEQYF. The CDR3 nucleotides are TGTGCCAGCAGCAACAGGGGAGCCGGTTGGTACGAGCAGTACTTC.

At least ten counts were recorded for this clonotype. CDR3 nucleotides: TGTGCCAGCAGTTCAACAGGGGTGGTATTAAACACTGAAGCTTTCTTT. Protein: CASSSTGVVLNTEAFF. The chain couples TRBV27 to TRBJ1-1, with 7 bases fitting TRBD1. V lost 4 bases and J lost 2; bases outside the gene matches: 10. Germline V gene data show CDR1 as MNHEY and CDR2 as SMNVEV (reference sequence). This CDR3 spans 16 amino acids.

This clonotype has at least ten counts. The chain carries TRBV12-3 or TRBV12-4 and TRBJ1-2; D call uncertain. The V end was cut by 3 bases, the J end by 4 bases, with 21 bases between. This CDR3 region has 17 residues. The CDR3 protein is CASSLKGWYVGGYGYTF. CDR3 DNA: TGTGCCAGCAGTTTGAAGGGTTGGTACGTGGGTGGCTATGGCTACACCTTC.